This TCR beta chain was sequenced during a study of blood T cell repertoires in COVID-19. In the study overall: Both acute and convalescent COVID-19 samples were obtained from the United States, Italy and Spain. T cells, B-cell-depleted T cells, or PBMCs supplied cDNA or gDNA.

In the original processing: Amplification of reference gene primers provided the estimated nucleated cell counts. Method: immunoSEQ multiplex PCR; TCRdb's copy keeps in-frame clones and lacks some. D and trimming come from the DNA, and the V and J calls and clone size come from that table. This repertoire shows roughly 230,000 clones, approximately 81% found once; its top ten account for approximately 7.9%. What was sequenced was peripheral blood. This receptor was taken from a woman older than 75 with acute or convalescent COVID-19.

CDR3 nucleotides: TGTGCCTTGACGGGCGGGGTGGACTACGAGCAGTACTTC. As protein: CALTGGVDYEQYF. The chain combines TRBV30 with TRBJ2-7; a weak D match, TRBD2 (6 bases). V was clipped by 7 bases and J by 3 bases, with 16 bases between them. The CDR3 sequence is 13 residues long. The germline V gene encodes CDR1 GTSNPN and CDR2 SVGIG (reference sequence).